This paragraph reports one TCR beta chain. Its antigen is unknown. Trimming cost V 3 bases and J 10 bases, with 18 bases left between them. The length of the CDR3 is 13 residues. The germline CDR1 and CDR2 sequences are GTSNPN and SVGIG (reference sequence). TCRdb used MiXCR to reprocess the RT-PCR reads, holding one entry per CDR3 protein. The table shows 250,000 to 350,000 distinct CDR3 sequences, with roughly 22% occurring only once. The sample belongs to a study of response to subunit inactivated influenza vaccine. General study findings and limits: Only a handful of new T cells, the authors suggested, are recruited with each seasonal influenza vaccination.

The TCR sequence derives from a man between 50 and 69 years old who received an inactivated influenza vaccine. The chain employs TRBV30 and TRBJ1-2, with D perhaps matching TRBD1 (6 bases). This sample comprised PBMCs from blood, obtained 21 months after vaccination. CDR3 nucleotide sequence: TGTGCCTGGAGCGCTGACAGGTGGAGTTACTACACCTTC. It is translated as CAWSADRWSYYTF.